What follows are 8 T cell receptor beta chains derived from one specimen sequenced in a study of cytomegalovirus exposure and HLA in healthy donors. The primer mix had 60 Vbeta and 13 Jbeta primers. Clones were read by immunoSEQ multiplex PCR, and TCRdb kept only the in-frame ones, dropping some. Of 100,000 or so clones listed, under 85% are singletons. The sample was PBMCs. The receptors were gathered from a man aged 35 to 55 in good health and CMV-seronegative.

The chain combines TRBV2 with TRBJ2-3, with D tentatively TRBD2 (5 bases). The CDR3 totals 13 residues. Germline CDR1 is SNHLY and CDR2 is FYNNEI. V was cut by 7 bases and J by 0 bases, with 8 bases left in between. For the CDR3, the DNA is TGTGCCAGCAAAAGGACTAGCACAGATACGCAGTATTTT. Protein product: CASKRTSTDTQYF.

This chain links TRBV11-2 with TRBJ1-2; D possibly corresponds to TRBD1 (6 bases). The V end lost 0 bases, the J end lost 8 bases, and 10 bases lay between the germline ends. Germline CDR1 reads SGHAT; CDR2 reads FQNNGV. The CDR3 extends over 13 amino acids. The DNA for the CDR3 is TGTGCCAGCAGCTTAGATGTCAGGGGCGGCTACACCTTC. This translates into CASSLDVRGGYTF.

The chain combines TRBV5-1 with TRBJ2-1; D possibly corresponds to TRBD2 (6 bases). In germline, CDR1 is SGHRS, CDR2 YFSETQ. This CDR3 is 15 amino acids long. V was cut by 0 bases and J by 2 bases, with 9 bases left in between. In DNA form, the CDR3 reads TGCGCCAGCAGCTTGGGTGCGGGACCCTACAATGAGCAGTTCTTC. It encodes CASSLGAGPYNEQFF.

The chain employs TRBV28 and TRBJ2-1; 9 nucleotides align to TRBD2. This CDR3 region has 14 residues. Germline V gene lookup returns CDR1 MDHEN and CDR2 SYDVKM. J lost 9 bases, V lost 6 bases, and 9 bases had no gene match. CDR3 sequence: CASSSGGLGGEQFF. CDR3 coding DNA: TGTGCCAGCAGCAGCGGGGGGTTAGGGGGTGAGCAGTTCTTC.

The chain uses TRBV28 and TRBJ2-2, with 8 bases lining up with TRBD2. Germline V gene data show CDR1 as MDHEN and CDR2 as SYDVKM. After removal of 2 bases from V and 16 bases from J, the junction contained 15 bases not matched to a gene. The CDR3 runs 15 residues. The CDR3 sequence is CASSLAGGPYSEAFF. Written as DNA, the CDR3 is TGTGCCAGCAGTTTAGCGGGGGGCCCTTATTCCGAGGCGTTTTTT.

This clone was recorded a few times. This chain uses TRBV27 with TRBJ2-1; 7 bases align to TRBD2. Per germline, CDR1 MNHEY and CDR2 SMNVEV (reference sequence). This CDR3 spans 13 amino acids. V was pared by 3 bases and J by 7 bases, with 3 bases of the junction left unmatched. CDR3 DNA: TGTGCCAGCAGTTTCCGGGGACTAAATGAGCAGTTCTTC. It encodes CASSFRGLNEQFF.

This clone occurred once. The V call is TRBV28, the J call TRBJ1-5; TRBD1 might be the D (5 bases). Germline CDR1 MDHEN, CDR2 SYDVKM. Trimming removed 2 bases at V and 0 bases at J, with 14 bases between. The CDR3 has 17 amino acids. In DNA form, the CDR3 reads TGTGCCAGCAGTTTAAGGGGTTCGAAATATAGCAATCAGCCCCAGCATTTT. As protein: CASSLRGSKYSNQPQHF. The entire variable domain, with the rest obtained from reference TRBV28 and TRBJ1-5, is as follows: DVKVTQSSRYLVKRTGEKVFLECVQDMDHENMFWYRQDPGLGLRLIYFSYDVKMKEKGDIPEGYSVSREKKERFSLILESASTNQTSMYLCASSLRGSKYSNQPQHFGDGTRLSIL.

This clone has a handful of counts. The chain recombines TRBV7-4 with TRBJ1-3; TRBD1 matches at 7 bases. Germline lookup yields CDR1 SGHVT and CDR2 SQSDAQ. The CDR3 consists of 18 residues. The trim removed 6 bases at V and 0 bases at J, leaving 14 bases unmatched. The CDR3 nucleotides are TGTGCCAGCAGAACTAGGGGACAGTTACTCCGCTCTGGAAACACCATATATTTT. Translated, it gives CASRTRGQLLRSGNTIYF.